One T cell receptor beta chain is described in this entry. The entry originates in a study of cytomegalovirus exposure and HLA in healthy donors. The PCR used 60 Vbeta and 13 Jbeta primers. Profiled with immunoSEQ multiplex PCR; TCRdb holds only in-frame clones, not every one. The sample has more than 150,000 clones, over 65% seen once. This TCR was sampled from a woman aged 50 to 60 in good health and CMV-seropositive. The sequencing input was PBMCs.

CDR3 residues: CASSFIRGADTQYF. CDR3 in DNA: TGTGCCAGCAGCTTTATCAGGGGGGCAGATACGCAGTATTTT. This rearrangement joins TRBV7-9 to TRBJ2-3; tentative D call: TRBD1 (7 bases). The germline V and J ends were trimmed by 3 bases and 4 bases, with 11 bases remaining between them. In germline, CDR1 is SEHNR, CDR2 FQNEAQ (reference sequence). The CDR3 contains 14 residues.